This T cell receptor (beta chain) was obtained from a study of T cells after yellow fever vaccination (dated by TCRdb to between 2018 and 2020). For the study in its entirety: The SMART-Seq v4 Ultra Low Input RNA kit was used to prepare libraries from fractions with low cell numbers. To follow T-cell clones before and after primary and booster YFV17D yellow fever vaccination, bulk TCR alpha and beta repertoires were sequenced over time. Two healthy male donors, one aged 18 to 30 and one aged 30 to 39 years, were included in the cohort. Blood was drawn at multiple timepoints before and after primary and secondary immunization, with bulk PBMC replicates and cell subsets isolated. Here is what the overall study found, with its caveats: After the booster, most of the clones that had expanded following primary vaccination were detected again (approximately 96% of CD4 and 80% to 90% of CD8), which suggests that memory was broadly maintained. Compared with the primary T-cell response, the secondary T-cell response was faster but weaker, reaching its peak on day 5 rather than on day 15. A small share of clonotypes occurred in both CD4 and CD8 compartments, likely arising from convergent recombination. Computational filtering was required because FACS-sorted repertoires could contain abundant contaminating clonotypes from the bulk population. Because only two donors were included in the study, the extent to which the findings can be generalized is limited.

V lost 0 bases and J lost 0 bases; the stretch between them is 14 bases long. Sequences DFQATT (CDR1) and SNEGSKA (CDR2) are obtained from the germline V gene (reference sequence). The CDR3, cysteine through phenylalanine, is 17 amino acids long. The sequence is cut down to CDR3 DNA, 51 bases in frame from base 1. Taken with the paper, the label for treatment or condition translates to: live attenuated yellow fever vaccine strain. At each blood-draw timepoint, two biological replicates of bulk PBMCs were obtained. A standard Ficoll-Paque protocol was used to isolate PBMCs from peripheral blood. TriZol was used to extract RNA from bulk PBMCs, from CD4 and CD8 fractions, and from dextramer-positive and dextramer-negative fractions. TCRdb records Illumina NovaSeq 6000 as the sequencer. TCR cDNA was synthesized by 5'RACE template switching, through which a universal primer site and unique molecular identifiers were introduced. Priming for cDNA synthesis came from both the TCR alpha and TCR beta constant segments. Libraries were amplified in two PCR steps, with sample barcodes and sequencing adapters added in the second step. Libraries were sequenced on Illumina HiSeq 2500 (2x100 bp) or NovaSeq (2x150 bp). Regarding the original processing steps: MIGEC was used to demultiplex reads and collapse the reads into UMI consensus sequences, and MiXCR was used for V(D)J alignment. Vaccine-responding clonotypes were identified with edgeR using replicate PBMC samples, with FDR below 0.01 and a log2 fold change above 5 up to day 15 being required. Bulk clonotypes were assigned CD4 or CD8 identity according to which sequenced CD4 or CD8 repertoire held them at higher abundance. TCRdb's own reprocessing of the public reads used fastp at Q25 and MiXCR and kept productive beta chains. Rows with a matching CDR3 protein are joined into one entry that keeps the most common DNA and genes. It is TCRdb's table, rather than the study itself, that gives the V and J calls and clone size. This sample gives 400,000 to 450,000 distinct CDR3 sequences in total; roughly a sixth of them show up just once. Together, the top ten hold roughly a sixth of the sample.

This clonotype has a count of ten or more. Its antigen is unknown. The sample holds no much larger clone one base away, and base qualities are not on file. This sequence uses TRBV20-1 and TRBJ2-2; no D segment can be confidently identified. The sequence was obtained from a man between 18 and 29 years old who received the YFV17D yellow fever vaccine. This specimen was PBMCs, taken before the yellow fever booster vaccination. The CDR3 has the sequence CSARDQDDFANTGELFF. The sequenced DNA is TGCAGTGCTAGAGACCAGGACGACTTCGCGAACACCGGGGAGCTGTTTTTT.